This entry lists 15 T cell receptor beta chains sequenced from one sample in a study of cytomegalovirus exposure and HLA in healthy donors. Both 60 Vbeta primers and 13 Jbeta primers went into the PCR. Assay: immunoSEQ multiplex PCR; the TCRdb copy retains only in-frame clones and omits some. The table includes about 180,000 clones, about four fifths detected once. Sequencing input: PBMCs. These receptors were taken from a woman in her fifties or sixties in good health and CMV-seronegative.

The gene calls are TRBV5-1 and TRBJ2-7, with D possibly TRBD1 on 5 matching bases. V was clipped by 2 bases and J by 5 bases, with 11 bases between them. Germline loops: CDR1 SGHRS, CDR2 YFSETQ. The CDR3 consists of 13 residues. CDR3 bases: TGCGCCAGCAGCTTTGGGGTAGGGGACGAGCAGTACTTC. It is translated as CASSFGVGDEQYF.

The chain is built from TRBV29-1 and TRBJ2-2; 9 positions match TRBD1. CDR1 SQVTM and CDR2 ANQGSEA come from the germline V gene. The CDR3 has 16 amino acids. V shed 5 bases and J 2 bases; nucleotides not matched to a gene: 9. The CDR3 sequence is CSVSGQGPSNTGELFF. The CDR3 nucleotides read TGCAGCGTTTCAGGACAGGGGCCCTCAAACACCGGGGAGCTGTTTTTT.

The chain recombines TRBV7-3 with TRBJ2-2; D might be TRBD1 (5 bases). Looked up from germline, CDR1 is SGHTA and CDR2 is FQGTGA. V lost 5 bases and J 1 base, leaving 11 bases between the germline ends. CDR3 size: 15 residues. The DNA for the CDR3 is TGTGCCAGCAGCCCAGGGCCCGGGAACACCGGGGAGCTGTTTTTT. This sequence encodes CASSPGPGNTGELFF.

The chain has TRBV5-1 and TRBJ2-3, with 10 bases that match TRBD2. Germline V CDR1 and CDR2: SGHRS, YFSETQ. Germline trimming cut 4 bases from V and 4 bases from J; bases unmatched to any gene: 9. CDR3 size: 16 residues. CDR3 DNA: TGCGCCAGCAGCCAAACGGCTAGCGGGAGAGCAGATACGCAGTATTTT. The encoded protein is CASSQTASGRADTQYF.

This clone occurred a few times. The chain joins TRBV9 to TRBJ2-1, with 9 bases that match TRBD2. Trimming removed 3 bases from V and 8 bases from J; junction bases left unmatched: 15. The CDR3 is made up of 17 amino acids. CDR1 SGDLS and CDR2 YYNGEE come from the germline V gene. CDR3 amino acids: CASSAAVGGGDVDEQFF. The CDR3 DNA is TGTGCCAGCAGCGCGGCAGTAGGCGGGGGGGATGTGGATGAGCAGTTCTTC.

The V and J genes are TRBV5-1 and TRBJ2-7; D call uncertain. The CDR3 loop spans 15 amino acids. Germline V gene sequence: CDR1 SGHRS, CDR2 YFSETQ. V was cut by 4 bases and J by 2 bases, with 16 bases left in between. The CDR3 region has the DNA TGCGCCAGCAGCCCGGTTGGCGGTTCGGCCTACGAGCAGTACTTC. This codes for CASSPVGGSAYEQYF.

The gene calls are TRBV29-1 and TRBJ1-5, with TRBD1 matching over 9 bases. Germline loops: CDR1 SQVTM, CDR2 ANQGSEA. Losses at the gene ends were 6 bases for V and 2 bases for J; bases not matched to a gene: 11. CDR3 length: 16 amino acids. CDR3 in DNA: TGCAGCGTAGCAGAGACAGGGGGTACGGGCAATCAGCCCCAGCATTTT. This codes for CSVAETGGTGNQPQHF.

This clone was seen once. The gene calls are TRBV28 and TRBJ1-4; D remains unclear. The CDR3 loop spans 12 amino acids. Germline V gene lookup returns CDR1 MDHEN and CDR2 SYDVKM. V was pared by 3 bases and J by 4 bases, with 3 bases between. CDR3 sequence reads: CASSFLNEKLFF. The CDR3 region has the DNA TGTGCCAGCAGTTTTCTTAATGAAAAACTGTTTTTT. Looking up the rest from reference TRBV28 and TRBJ1-4 gives the full variable domain: DVKVTQSSRYLVKRTGEKVFLECVQDMDHENMFWYRQDPGLGLRLIYFSYDVKMKEKGDIPEGYSVSREKKERFSLILESASTNQTSMYLCASSFLNEKLFFGSGTQLSVL.

The genes are TRBV7-9 and TRBJ1-1; D is ambiguous. Trimming pared 3 bases from V and 10 bases from J, leaving 12 bases between. Looked up from germline, CDR1 is SEHNR and CDR2 is FQNEAQ (reference sequence). The CDR3 spans 12 residues. CDR3: CASSFQKTGAFF. DNA for the CDR3: TGTGCCAGCAGCTTCCAAAAGACGGGAGCTTTCTTT.

The chain has TRBV2 and TRBJ1-5; 10 positions agree with TRBD1. This CDR3 is 14 amino acids long. Looked up from germline, CDR1 is SNHLY and CDR2 is FYNNEI. The J segment lost 9 bases and the V segment lost 3 bases, leaving 5 bases of the junction unmatched. CDR3 nucleotides: TGTGCCAGCAGTGAGTGGGACAGGGGATTGCCCCAGCATTTT. Translated: CASSEWDRGLPQHF.

The V and J genes are TRBV2 and TRBJ1-5; D is possibly TRBD1 (5 bases). Germline V gene data show CDR1 as SNHLY and CDR2 as FYNNEI. CDR3 length: 14 residues. V lost 3 bases to trimming and J lost 2 bases, with 8 bases between them. DNA of the CDR3: TGTGCCAGCAGTGATACACAGGGCAATCAGCCCCAGCATTTT. It specifies CASSDTQGNQPQHF.

This chain uses TRBV7-9 with TRBJ2-3; 10 bases fit TRBD1. The V gene end was trimmed by 2 bases and the J gene end by 5 bases; junction bases not matched to a gene: 4. The CDR3 totals 15 residues. Germline CDR1 and CDR2: SEHNR and FQNEAQ (reference sequence). CDR3 nucleotides: TGTGCCAGCAGCTTAAGGACAGGGGGGGAAGATACGCAGTATTTT. Its translation is CASSLRTGGEDTQYF.

The J gene is TRBJ2-1, the V gene TRBV6-1, with 8 bases aligning to TRBD1. The J segment lost 4 bases and the V segment lost 8 bases, leaving 4 bases of the junction unmatched. Per germline, CDR1 MNHNS and CDR2 SASEGT. The CDR3 sequence is 13 residues long. As DNA, the CDR3 is TGTGCCAGCGACAGGGGCCTTTACAATGAGCAGTTCTTC. This translates into CASDRGLYNEQFF.

The rearrangement links TRBV28 to TRBJ1-5; 7 bases fit TRBD1. Germline V gives CDR1 MDHEN, CDR2 SYDVKM. This CDR3 contains 14 residues. With V trimmed by 10 bases and J by 5 bases, 11 bases remained unmatched. The CDR3 sequence is CATLGAGGYQPQHF. The CDR3 region has the DNA TGTGCCACACTTGGGGCAGGGGGATATCAGCCCCAGCATTTT.

This sequence joins TRBV10-3 and TRBJ2-2; D ambiguous. Trimming left V 3 bases short and J 1 base short, with 15 bases between. This CDR3 contains 17 residues. Germline V gene data show CDR1 as ENHRY and CDR2 as SYGVKD. Here the CDR3 DNA reads TGTGCCATCAGTGACCTGATCCGAGACAAGAACACCGGGGAGCTGTTTTTT. Protein: CAISDLIRDKNTGELFF.